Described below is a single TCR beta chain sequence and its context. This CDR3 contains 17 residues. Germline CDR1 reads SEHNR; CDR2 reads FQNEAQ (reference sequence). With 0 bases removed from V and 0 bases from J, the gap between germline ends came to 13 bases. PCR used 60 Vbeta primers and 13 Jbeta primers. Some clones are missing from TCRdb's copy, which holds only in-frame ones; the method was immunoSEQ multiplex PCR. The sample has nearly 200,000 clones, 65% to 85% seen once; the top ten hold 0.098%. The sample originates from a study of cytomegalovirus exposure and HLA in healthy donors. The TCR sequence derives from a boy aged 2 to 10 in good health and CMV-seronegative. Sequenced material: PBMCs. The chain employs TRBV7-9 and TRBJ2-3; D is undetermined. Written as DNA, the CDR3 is TGTGCCAGCAGCTTAGCACCTTACAGATCTAGCACAGATACGCAGTATTTT. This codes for CASSLAPYRSSTDTQYF.